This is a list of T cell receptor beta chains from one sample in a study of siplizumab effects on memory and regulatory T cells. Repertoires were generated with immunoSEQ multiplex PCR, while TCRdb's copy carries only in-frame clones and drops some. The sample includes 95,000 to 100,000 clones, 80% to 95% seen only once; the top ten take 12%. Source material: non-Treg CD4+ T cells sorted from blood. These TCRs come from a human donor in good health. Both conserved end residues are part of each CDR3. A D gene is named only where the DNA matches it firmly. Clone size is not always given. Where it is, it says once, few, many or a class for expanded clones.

CDR3 DNA: TGTGCCAGCAGCCGACTAGCGAAATCCTACAATGAGCAGTTCTTC; CDR3 protein: CASSRLAKSYNEQFF; V gene: TRBV11-3; J gene: TRBJ2-1; D gene: TRBD2; clone size: .
CDR3 DNA: TGTGCCAGCAGTTTAGGGATCCTCCGGGACGAGCAGTACTTC; CDR3 protein: CASSLGILRDEQYF; V gene: TRBV7-2; J gene: TRBJ2-7; D gene: .; clone size: .
CDR3 DNA: TGCGCCAGCAGCCGGCCACTAGCGGGAGATTACGAGCAGTACTTC; CDR3 protein: CASSRPLAGDYEQYF; V gene: TRBV5-1; J gene: TRBJ2-7; D gene: TRBD2; clone size: .
CDR3 DNA: TGTGCCAGTAGTACTAATCTAGCGGGAGGAACGGAGACCCAGTACTTC; CDR3 protein: CASSTNLAGGTETQYF; V gene: TRBV19; J gene: TRBJ2-5; D gene: TRBD2; clone size: .
CDR3 DNA: TGCGCCAGCAGCCAAGTGATAGCAGGGGGTAATTCACCCCTCCACTTT; CDR3 protein: CASSQVIAGGNSPLHF; V gene: TRBV4-1; J gene: TRBJ1-6; D gene: TRBD1; clone size: .
CDR3 DNA: TGTGCCAGCAGCGTACGGGGGAACTACGAGCAGTACTTC; CDR3 protein: CASSVRGNYEQYF; V gene: TRBV7-2; J gene: TRBJ2-7; D gene: .; clone size: .
CDR3 DNA: TGCGCCAGCGGTCATCGGCTGAACACCGGGGAGCTGTTTTTT; CDR3 protein: CASGHRLNTGELFF; V gene: TRBV5-1; J gene: TRBJ2-2; D gene: .; clone size: .
CDR3 DNA: TGTGCCAGCAGCTTGGTGGGACTGAAGAACACTGAAGCTTTCTTT; CDR3 protein: CASSLVGLKNTEAFF; V gene: TRBV7-3; J gene: TRBJ1-1; D gene: .; clone size: .
CDR3 DNA: TGTGCCACCAGCAGAGTTTATACTCTGGGAGCGGGAACGTCAAATACGCAGTATTTT; CDR3 protein: CATSRVYTLGAGTSNTQYF; V gene: TRBV15; J gene: TRBJ2-3; D gene: TRBD2; clone size: .
CDR3 DNA: TGCGCCAGCAGCTTGGGAGGGGGGCGTGAAGCTTTCTTT; CDR3 protein: CASSLGGGREAFF; V gene: TRBV5-1; J gene: TRBJ1-1; D gene: .; clone size: .
CDR3 DNA: TGCGCCAGCAGCCAACGCGGGACGCCAAACAATGAGCAGTTCTTC; CDR3 protein: CASSQRGTPNNEQFF; V gene: TRBV4-1; J gene: TRBJ2-1; D gene: .; clone size: .
CDR3 DNA: TGTGCCAGCAGAACTTATGGGACAGGGAGCAATGAGCAGTTCTTC; CDR3 protein: CASRTYGTGSNEQFF; V gene: TRBV7-2; J gene: TRBJ2-1; D gene: TRBD1; clone size: .
CDR3 DNA: TGTGCCAGCAGGGACAGGGGCCCATACAATGAGCAGTTCTTC; CDR3 protein: CASRDRGPYNEQFF; V gene: TRBV5-4; J gene: TRBJ2-1; D gene: TRBD1; clone size: .
CDR3 DNA: TGTGCCAGCAGTTTAGGCAGGGGGCTAAACTATGGCTACACCTTC; CDR3 protein: CASSLGRGLNYGYTF; V gene: TRBV28; J gene: TRBJ1-2; D gene: TRBD1; clone size: .
CDR3 DNA: TGTGCTAGCAGTTCGGACAGCAGCCTGGTCCTGTTTTTT; CDR3 protein: CASSSDSSLVLFF; V gene: TRBV7-7; J gene: TRBJ2-2; D gene: .; clone size: .
CDR3 DNA: TGTGCCTCCAGAGCGCGGGGTACTAACTATGGCTACACCTTC; CDR3 protein: CASRARGTNYGYTF; V gene: TRBV19; J gene: TRBJ1-2; D gene: .; clone size: .
CDR3 DNA: TGTGCCAGCAGCTTCCGGACAGATGTGGCTAATGAAAAACTGTTTTTT; CDR3 protein: CASSFRTDVANEKLFF; V gene: TRBV4-2; J gene: TRBJ1-4; D gene: .; clone size: .
CDR3 DNA: TGTGCCAGCAGTGAACTGGGTAGGCAGCCCCAGCATTTT; CDR3 protein: CASSELGRQPQHF; V gene: TRBV6-1; J gene: TRBJ1-5; D gene: .; clone size: .
CDR3 DNA: TGTGCCAGCAGCCCATCAGGGTATCCGCCCCAGCATTTT; CDR3 protein: CASSPSGYPPQHF; V gene: TRBV28; J gene: TRBJ1-5; D gene: .; clone size: .
CDR3 DNA: TGCGCCAGCAGCCAACGGAATCGGGTCACCGGGGAGCTGTTTTTT; CDR3 protein: CASSQRNRVTGELFF; V gene: TRBV4-1; J gene: TRBJ2-2; D gene: .; clone size: .
CDR3 DNA: TGTGCCAGCAACAACCCCGGACAGTATGGCTACACCTTC; CDR3 protein: CASNNPGQYGYTF; V gene: TRBV6-6; J gene: TRBJ1-2; D gene: .; clone size: .
CDR3 DNA: TGCGCCAGCAATCTACAGGGGGGAATCTCCTACGAGCAGTACTTC; CDR3 protein: CASNLQGGISYEQYF; V gene: TRBV10-2; J gene: TRBJ2-7; D gene: TRBD1; clone size: .
CDR3 DNA: TGTGCCAGCACTCCCCAGGGACAGGGACGGGATACGCAGTATTTT; CDR3 protein: CASTPQGQGRDTQYF; V gene: TRBV7-2; J gene: TRBJ2-3; D gene: TRBD1; clone size: .
CDR3 DNA: TGTGCCAGCAGCTTTGGGGTCTCTGGGGCCAACGTCCTGACTTTC; CDR3 protein: CASSFGVSGANVLTF; V gene: TRBV7-3; J gene: TRBJ2-6; D gene: .; clone size: .
CDR3 DNA: TGTGCCAGCAGCCCTAGCGGGAGGGACACCGGGGAGCTGTTTTTT; CDR3 protein: CASSPSGRDTGELFF; V gene: TRBV7-2; J gene: TRBJ2-2; D gene: TRBD2; clone size: .
CDR3 DNA: TGCGCCAGCAGCGGTGGACAGGGAGAGACCCAGTACTTC; CDR3 protein: CASSGGQGETQYF; V gene: TRBV5-1; J gene: TRBJ2-5; D gene: TRBD1; clone size: .
CDR3 DNA: TGCGCCAGCAGCCAAGATAGGGGACCGACCTACGAGCAGTACTTC; CDR3 protein: CASSQDRGPTYEQYF; V gene: TRBV4-1; J gene: TRBJ2-7; D gene: .; clone size: .
CDR3 DNA: TGTGCCAGCAGTTCCAAAAAGGGGTTCTATGAAAAACTGTTTTTT; CDR3 protein: CASSSKKGFYEKLFF; V gene: TRBV6-6; J gene: TRBJ1-4; D gene: .; clone size: .
CDR3 DNA: TGTGCCAGCAGTCCAGGGATCCGGGACACTGAAGCTTTCTTT; CDR3 protein: CASSPGIRDTEAFF; V gene: TRBV6-5; J gene: TRBJ1-1; D gene: .; clone size: .
CDR3 DNA: TGTGCCAGCAGCGTAGCGGCGGGACTTTACAGCACTGGAAACACCATATATTTT; CDR3 protein: CASSVAAGLYSTGNTIYF; V gene: TRBV9; J gene: TRBJ1-3; D gene: .; clone size: .
CDR3 DNA: TGTGCCAGCAGCTCGCAAGGACAACCCTATGGCTACACCTTC; CDR3 protein: CASSSQGQPYGYTF; V gene: TRBV5-4; J gene: TRBJ1-2; D gene: .; clone size: .
CDR3 DNA: TGTGCCTGGAGTTTCCAAGTACAGGGGGCCAACGTCCTGACTTTC; CDR3 protein: CAWSFQVQGANVLTF; V gene: TRBV30; J gene: TRBJ2-6; D gene: .; clone size: .
CDR3 DNA: TGTGCTAGTGGTTGGACTCAATCCTACGAGCAGTACTTC; CDR3 protein: CASGWTQSYEQYF; V gene: TRBV12-5; J gene: TRBJ2-7; D gene: .; clone size: .
CDR3 DNA: TGTGCCAGCAGCCAAGAGCGCAGGGGGCAGGGCTACACCTTC; CDR3 protein: CASSQERRGQGYTF; V gene: TRBV4-2; J gene: TRBJ1-2; D gene: TRBD1; clone size: .
CDR3 DNA: TGTGCCAGCAGTTACTCAGATCGGTCCCAGCATTTT; CDR3 protein: CASSYSDRSQHF; V gene: TRBV6-6; J gene: TRBJ1-5; D gene: .; clone size: few
CDR3 DNA: TGCGCCAGCAGCTTGGCAGGGGCCGTGAGAACAGATACGCAGTATTTT; CDR3 protein: CASSLAGAVRTDTQYF; V gene: TRBV5-1; J gene: TRBJ2-3; D gene: .; clone size: .
CDR3 DNA: TGTGCCTGGAGTGGACTAGCTTTCTCAGCAGATACGCAGTATTTT; CDR3 protein: CAWSGLAFSADTQYF; V gene: TRBV30; J gene: TRBJ2-3; D gene: TRBD2; clone size: .
CDR3 DNA: TGTGCCTGGAGCCGGGACAGGGGGCGGGAGACCCAGTACTTC; CDR3 protein: CAWSRDRGRETQYF; V gene: TRBV30; J gene: TRBJ2-5; D gene: TRBD1; clone size: .
CDR3 DNA: TGTGCCTGGAGTGTATCTAGGAGCTCCTACAATGAGCAGTTCTTC; CDR3 protein: CAWSVSRSSYNEQFF; V gene: TRBV30; J gene: TRBJ2-1; D gene: .; clone size: .
CDR3 DNA: TGCGCCAGCCCCCAATCCTACGAGCAGTACTTC; CDR3 protein: CASPQSYEQYF; V gene: TRBV5-1; J gene: TRBJ2-7; D gene: .; clone size: .
CDR3 DNA: TGTGCCAGCAGCGGGCCTCGGGGCAGGGGGAACGGTGGGGCCAACGTCCTGACTTTC; CDR3 protein: CASSGPRGRGNGGANVLTF; V gene: TRBV9; J gene: TRBJ2-6; D gene: TRBD1; clone size: .
CDR3 DNA: TGTGCCAGCACCAAGGACGGGAACACTGAAGCTTTCTTT; CDR3 protein: CASTKDGNTEAFF; V gene: TRBV2; J gene: TRBJ1-1; D gene: .; clone size: .
CDR3 DNA: TGTGCCAGCAGTGCCCCCGGGACAGGGTCGTCTGGGGCCAACGTCCTGACTTTC; CDR3 protein: CASSAPGTGSSGANVLTF; V gene: TRBV28; J gene: TRBJ2-6; D gene: TRBD1; clone size: .
CDR3 DNA: TGTGCCAGCAGCTTCCGGCCAGACCTGGGCAATGGGCAGTTCTTC; CDR3 protein: CASSFRPDLGNGQFF; V gene: TRBV7-2; J gene: TRBJ2-1; D gene: .; clone size: .
CDR3 DNA: TGTGCCAGCAGCTTGTTCGGAGGAAGCTCCTACAATGAGCAGTTCTTC; CDR3 protein: CASSLFGGSSYNEQFF; V gene: TRBV5-6; J gene: TRBJ2-1; D gene: .; clone size: .
CDR3 DNA: TGTGCCATCAGTGAGAACCGCGGGACAACAACTAATGAAAAACTGTTTTTT; CDR3 protein: CAISENRGTTTNEKLFF; V gene: TRBV10-3; J gene: TRBJ1-4; D gene: .; clone size: .
CDR3 DNA: TGTGCCAGCTCACCACAACGAGCAGGGGAGTACTTC; CDR3 protein: CASSPQRAGEYF; V gene: TRBV18; J gene: TRBJ2-5; D gene: .; clone size: .
CDR3 DNA: TGTGCCAGTAGTTGGACTAGCGGAGGGGGTGAGACCCAGTACTTC; CDR3 protein: CASSWTSGGGETQYF; V gene: TRBV19; J gene: TRBJ2-5; D gene: TRBD2; clone size: .